The 27 T cell receptor beta chains given below trace back to one sample, sequenced in a study of blood T cell repertoires in COVID-19. The assay was immunoSEQ multiplex PCR, and TCRdb's table has in-frame clones only and misses some. The table has 250,000 to 350,000 clones, around 90% seen once. The sequenced sample consisted of PBMCs or T cells enriched from blood (not recorded which). Source of these receptors: a young woman with acute COVID-19.

The rearrangement joins TRBV27 to TRBJ1-1, with D possibly TRBD1 on 6 matching bases. The V gene's germline CDR1 is MNHEY and CDR2 SMNVEV (reference sequence). Trimming shortened V by 2 bases and J by 5 bases, and 15 bases separated the two germline ends. The CDR3 has 15 amino acids. CDR3 in amino acids: CASSLGRGAWTEAFF. CDR3 DNA sequence: TGTGCCAGCAGTTTAGGACGGGGGGCATGGACTGAAGCTTTCTTT.

The V call is TRBV19, the J call TRBJ2-1; D is perhaps TRBD2 (5 bases). The CDR3 is made up of 16 amino acids. V lost 7 bases and J lost 2, with 18 bases in between. CDR1 and CDR2 from the germline V gene are LNHDA and SQIVND (reference sequence). The CDR3 is CASTYGAVTTYNEQFF. In DNA form, the CDR3 reads TGTGCCAGTACTTATGGAGCGGTCACAACCTACAATGAGCAGTTCTTC.

The V call is TRBV18, the J call TRBJ1-3, with TRBD1 identical over 7 bases. V dropped 3 bases and J dropped 2; count of bases not matched to a gene: 4. This CDR3 is built from 15 residues. Germline CDR1 reads KGHSH; CDR2 reads LQKENI. The chain's CDR3 is CASSPDRAPGNTIYF. The CDR3 DNA is TGTGCCAGCTCACCCGACAGGGCGCCTGGAAACACCATATATTTT.

The chain recombines TRBV18 with TRBJ1-1; possible D gene TRBD1, 6 bases. The germline V and J ends were trimmed by 6 bases and 1 base, with 15 bases remaining between them. The CDR3 loop spans 15 amino acids. The germline V gene encodes CDR1 KGHSH and CDR2 LQKENI. The CDR3 sequence: CASSPYGQTNTEAFF. The CDR3 DNA reads TGTGCCAGCTCGCCGTACGGACAGACGAACACTGAAGCTTTCTTT.

The genes are TRBV7-3 and TRBJ2-3; 9 nucleotides align to TRBD2. Germline CDR1 is SGHTA and CDR2 is FQGTGA. The CDR3 loop spans 15 amino acids. V lost 5 bases and J lost 4; bases outside the gene matches: 7. The CDR3 spells CASSLVAGAADTQYF. The CDR3, as DNA: TGTGCCAGCAGCCTGGTAGCGGGAGCAGCAGATACGCAGTATTTT.

This sequence joins TRBV4-1 and TRBJ1-6; no firm D call. V lost 0 bases to trimming and J lost 3 bases, with 6 bases between them. This CDR3 is 15 amino acids long. Germline values: CDR1 MGHRA, CDR2 YSYEKL. CDR3 in DNA: TGCGCCAGCAGCCAAGACTGGCTCTATAATTCACCCCTCCACTTT. Protein product: CASSQDWLYNSPLHF.

J is TRBJ1-5 and V is TRBV28, with D maybe TRBD1 (6 bases). V was trimmed by 5 bases and J by 4 bases, leaving 15 bases between them. Germline CDR1 reads MDHEN; CDR2 reads SYDVKM. The CDR3 contains 15 residues. CDR3 DNA sequence: TGTGCCAGCAGTAGGTCCGGACAGTTAAATCAGCCCCAGCATTTT. Encoded protein: CASSRSGQLNQPQHF.

CDR3 sequence reads: CASQQGSASGSTDTQYF. CDR3 bases: TGTGCCAGCCAGCAGGGCTCGGCTAGCGGGAGTACAGATACGCAGTATTTT. The chain employs TRBV28 and TRBJ2-3, with 10 bases that match TRBD2. Trimming took 8 bases from V and 3 from J; bases not matched to a gene: 14. Germline V lookup: CDR1 MDHEN, CDR2 SYDVKM. The CDR3 runs 17 residues.

In this sample, this clone turned up once. The chain's CDR3 is CASSALAVGSDTQYF. Written as DNA, the CDR3 is TGTGCCAGCAGCGCTCTAGCGGTTGGGTCAGATACGCAGTATTTT. V is TRBV7-9 and J is TRBJ2-3; 7 bases match TRBD2. Trimming cost V 5 bases and J 4 bases; bases outside gene matches: 9. CDR1 is SEHNR, CDR2 FQNEAQ, per germline (reference sequence). This CDR3 contains 15 residues.

The chain uses TRBV5-6 and TRBJ1-2, with 7 bases that match TRBD1. The J segment lost 10 bases and the V segment lost 0 bases, leaving 9 bases of the junction unmatched. The CDR3 runs 14 residues. Germline V gene sequence: CDR1 SGHDT, CDR2 YYEEEE. The CDR3 nucleotides are TGTGCCAGCAGCTTGGTCGACAGGGAAAAAGACTACACCTTC. Translation: CASSLVDREKDYTF.

This clone showed up just once. The V and J genes are TRBV30 and TRBJ1-4, with D uncertain. Trimming pared 5 bases from V and 7 bases from J, leaving 17 bases between. Germline V gene data show CDR1 as GTSNPN and CDR2 as SVGIG (reference sequence). There are 14 residues in the CDR3. This CDR3 is CAWGDSFSFEKLFF. As DNA, the CDR3 is TGTGCCTGGGGAGACTCCTTTTCGTTTGAAAAACTGTTTTTT.

V and J are TRBV11-1 and TRBJ2-1, with 9 bases fitting TRBD2. Germline V gives CDR1 SGHAT, CDR2 FQDESV (reference sequence). The CDR3 runs 14 residues. Losses at the gene ends were 3 bases for V and 10 bases for J; bases not matched to a gene: 7. DNA for the CDR3: TGTGCCAGCAGCTTGGTGCGGGAGGGCCCGGAGCAGTTCTTC. It codes for CASSLVREGPEQFF.

The V and J genes are TRBV7-9 and TRBJ1-2; 8 bases align to TRBD1. CDR3 length equals 15 residues. J was trimmed by 4 bases and V by 1 base; bases with no gene match: 5. Germline V gene sequence: CDR1 SEHNR, CDR2 FQNEAQ (reference sequence). Here the CDR3 DNA reads TGTGCCAGCAGCTTAGGGACAGGGTACTCCTATGGCTACACCTTC. It codes for CASSLGTGYSYGYTF.

CDR3 amino acids: CASSRVTGGAGYTF. In DNA form, the CDR3 reads TGTGCCAGCAGCCGAGTAACAGGGGGAGCTGGCTACACCTTC. The chain recombines TRBV11-1 with TRBJ1-2; 8 nucleotides line up with TRBD1. This CDR3 comprises 14 residues. CDR1 SGHAT and CDR2 FQDESV come from the germline V gene (reference sequence). J was trimmed by 7 bases and V by 5 bases; bases with no gene match: 9.

The chain has TRBV19 and TRBJ2-3; 7 bases are a match to TRBD1. The germline V gene encodes CDR1 LNHDA and CDR2 SQIVND (reference sequence). This CDR3 is 14 amino acids long. The J segment lost 5 bases and the V segment lost 3 bases, leaving 5 bases of the junction unmatched. CDR3 amino acids: CASSIQGVRDTQYF. The CDR3 nucleotides read TGTGCCAGTAGTATCCAGGGGGTCAGAGATACGCAGTATTTT.

The genes are TRBV28 and TRBJ1-5; tentative D call: TRBD1 (5 bases). The CDR3 has 13 amino acids. Between the trimmed V and J ends, which lost 5 bases and 5 bases, there was a span of 10 bases. The germline V gene encodes CDR1 MDHEN and CDR2 SYDVKM. The CDR3 coding sequence is TGTGCCAGCAGTCGACAGATCGATCAGCCCCAGCATTTT. It specifies CASSRQIDQPQHF.

J is TRBJ2-1 and V is TRBV19; 11 bases fit TRBD2. The CDR3 extends over 15 amino acids. V was pared by 7 bases and J by 8 bases, with 10 bases of the junction left unmatched. The germline V gene encodes CDR1 LNHDA and CDR2 SQIVND (reference sequence). This CDR3 is CASKRLAGKGDEQFF. The CDR3 nucleotides are TGTGCCAGTAAGCGACTAGCGGGAAAAGGTGATGAGCAGTTCTTC.

The chain carries TRBV18 and TRBJ1-1; no reliable D call. The CDR3 is 13 residues long. Between the trimmed V and J ends, which lost 1 base and 6 bases, there was a span of 9 bases. Per the germline V gene, CDR1 is KGHSH and CDR2 is LQKENI. The CDR3 region has the DNA TGTGCCAGCTCACCACGGGAGGAAGCTGAAGCTTTCTTT. It encodes CASSPREEAEAFF.

The chain combines TRBV18 with TRBJ2-7, with D possibly TRBD1 on 5 matching bases. Germline CDR1 is KGHSH and CDR2 is LQKENI. The V and J ends lost 3 bases and 2 bases respectively, with 11 bases between them. CDR3 length: 14 residues. The chain's CDR3 is CASSPETDAYEQYF. CDR3 in DNA: TGTGCCAGCTCACCCGAGACAGATGCCTACGAGCAGTACTTC.

This rearrangement joins TRBV6-5 to TRBJ1-5; 9 nucleotides line up with TRBD1. Germline loops: CDR1 MNHEY, CDR2 SVGAGI. Trimming cost V 5 bases and J 1 base; bases outside gene matches: 3. The CDR3 extends over 15 amino acids. DNA of the CDR3: TGTGCCAGCAGTCCCGGACAGGGGAGCAATCAGCCCCAGCATTTT. Translation gives CASSPGQGSNQPQHF.

The rearrangement links TRBV5-5 to TRBJ2-1, with 9 bases matching TRBD2. The J segment lost 9 bases and the V segment lost 4 bases, leaving 5 bases of the junction unmatched. Germline V gene sequence: CDR1 SGHKS, CDR2 YYEKEE (reference sequence). The CDR3 extends over 13 amino acids. CDR3 sequence (DNA): TGTGCCAGCAGCCCCTTACTAGCGGGTGAGCAGTTCTTC. Protein sequence: CASSPLLAGEQFF. The full variable domain, completed using reference TRBV5-5 and TRBJ2-1, is DAGVTQSPTHLIKTRGQQVTLRCSPISGHKSVSWYQQVLGQGPQFIFQYYEKEERGRGNFPDRFSARQFPNYSSELNVNALLLGDSALYLCASSPLLAGEQFFGPGTRLTVL.

This clone appeared a few times. The chain couples TRBV19 to TRBJ2-1; 9 nucleotides agree with TRBD1. Trimming removed 5 bases from V and 4 bases from J; junction bases left unmatched: 6. There are 15 residues in the CDR3. Germline-derived CDR1 and CDR2 are LNHDA and SQIVND (reference sequence). CDR3 DNA sequence: TGTGCCAGTAGTGCGACAGGGGGTCCTTACAATGAGCAGTTCTTC. This sequence encodes CASSATGGPYNEQFF.

J is TRBJ1-1 and V is TRBV28; D is possibly TRBD1 (5 bases). The CDR3 covers 13 residues. V was cut by 8 bases and J by 0 bases, with 10 bases left in between. CDR1 MDHEN and CDR2 SYDVKM come from the germline V gene. The chain's CDR3 is CASSGVVNTEAFF. Written as DNA, the CDR3 is TGTGCCAGCTCGGGGGTCGTGAACACTGAAGCTTTCTTT.

This clone came up a few times. The chain carries TRBV9 and TRBJ1-2, with 8 bases aligning to TRBD1. In germline, CDR1 is SGDLS, CDR2 YYNGEE. This CDR3 has 15 amino acids. With V trimmed by 0 bases and J by 7 bases, 8 bases remained unmatched. The CDR3 nucleotides are TGTGCCAGCAGCGTAGCAGGGGGCCCTCTTGGTGGCTACACCTTC. It yields the protein CASSVAGGPLGGYTF.

This rearrangement joins TRBV11-3 to TRBJ1-3; D ambiguous. There are 15 residues in the CDR3. Germline CDR1 is SGHNT and CDR2 is YENEEA. V was pared by 1 base and J by 0 bases, with 7 bases between. The CDR3 spells CASSLAENSGNTIYF. Written as DNA, the CDR3 is TGTGCCAGCAGCTTAGCGGAGAACTCTGGAAACACCATATATTTT.

J is TRBJ1-2 and V is TRBV3-1 (or the pseudogene TRBV3-2); D is ambiguous. Germline values: CDR1 LGHDT, CDR2 YNNKEL (reference sequence). The CDR3 sequence is 14 residues long. V was trimmed by 0 bases and J by 4 bases, leaving 9 bases between them. The CDR3: CASSQEPRSYGYTF. In nucleotides, the CDR3 is TGTGCCAGCAGCCAAGAACCGCGATCCTATGGCTACACCTTC.

The chain recombines TRBV28 with TRBJ2-7; 13 nucleotides agree with TRBD2. The CDR3 sequence is 16 residues long. CDR1 MDHEN and CDR2 SYDVKM come from the germline V gene. The junction had 7 bases not matched to a gene; V was cut back by 6 bases and J by 2 bases. The CDR3 bases are TGTGCCAGCAGCTCCGGGACTAGCGGGATCCCCTACGAGCAGTACTTC. Its protein product is CASSSGTSGIPYEQYF. Drawing the rest from reference TRBV28 and TRBJ2-7, the complete variable domain is DVKVTQSSRYLVKRTGEKVFLECVQDMDHENMFWYRQDPGLGLRLIYFSYDVKMKEKGDIPEGYSVSREKKERFSLILESASTNQTSMYLCASSSGTSGIPYEQYFGPGTRLTVT.